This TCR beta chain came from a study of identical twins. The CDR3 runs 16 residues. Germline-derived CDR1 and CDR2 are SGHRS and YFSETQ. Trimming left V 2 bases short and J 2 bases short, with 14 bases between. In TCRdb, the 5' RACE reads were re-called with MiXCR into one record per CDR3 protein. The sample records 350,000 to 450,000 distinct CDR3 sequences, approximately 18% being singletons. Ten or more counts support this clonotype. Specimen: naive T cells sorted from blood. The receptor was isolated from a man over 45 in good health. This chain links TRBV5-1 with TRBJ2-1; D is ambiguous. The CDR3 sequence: CASSFLATAPYNEQFF. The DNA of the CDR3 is TGCGCCAGCAGCTTCCTGGCGACCGCCCCCTACAATGAGCAGTTCTTC.